The 28 T cell receptor beta chains below were found in one sample sequenced in a study of identical twins. TCRdb itself ran the 5' RACE reads through MiXCR, one entry per CDR3 protein. The sample lists nearly 900,000 distinct CDR3 sequences; roughly an eighth were seen once. These data also featured in a second study, about yellow fever vaccine responses in identical twins.

The sequencing input was PBMCs. The receptors stem from a young woman in good health.

The chain recombines TRBV3-1 with TRBJ2-1, with a tentative D call TRBD2 (5 bases). The CDR3 sequence is 15 residues long. The V end was cut by 4 bases, the J end by 5 bases, with 15 bases between. Germline lookup yields CDR1 LGHDT and CDR2 YNNKEL (reference sequence). For the CDR3, the DNA is TGTGCCAGCAGCCCCTCTGGAGTAGCGAACAATGAGCAGTTCTTC. It translates to CASSPSGVANNEQFF.

This clonotype appeared many times. This chain uses TRBV6-5 with TRBJ1-1, with D possibly being TRBD1 (5 bases). There are 17 residues in the CDR3. V lost 0 bases and J lost 3, with 17 bases in between. Germline V CDR1 and CDR2: MNHEY, SVGAGI. The CDR3 DNA reads TGTGCCAGCAGTTACTCGATTGGGGGGATATGGGACACTGAAGCTTTCTTT. As protein: CASSYSIGGIWDTEAFF.

This clonotype was detected only a few times. This chain joins TRBV9 and TRBJ2-2, with D tentatively TRBD1 (6 bases). V was cut by 0 bases and J by 2 bases, with 8 bases left in between. CDR3 length equals 15 residues. Germline assignment: CDR1 SGDLS and CDR2 YYNGEE. The CDR3 reads CASSVAGANTGELFF. The CDR3 DNA follows: TGTGCCAGCAGCGTAGCAGGGGCTAACACCGGGGAGCTGTTTTTT. Full variable domain (rest looked up from reference TRBV9 and TRBJ2-2): DSGVTQTPKHLITATGQRVTLRCSPRSGDLSVYWYQQSLDQGLQFLIQYYNGEERAKGNILERFSAQQFPDLHSELNLSSLELGDSALYFCASSVAGANTGELFFGEGSRLTVL.

V and J are TRBV28 and TRBJ2-1; 9 nucleotides line up with TRBD2. CDR3 size: 14 residues. Losses at the gene ends were 6 bases for V and 7 bases for J; bases not matched to a gene: 7. CDR1 and CDR2 from the germline V gene are MDHEN and SYDVKM. The CDR3, as DNA: TGTGCCAGCAGACCCACTCTAGCGGGGAATGAGCAGTTCTTC. The encoded protein is CASRPTLAGNEQFF.

The chain carries TRBV29-1 and TRBJ2-6; D unresolved. CDR1 SQVTM and CDR2 ANQGSEA come from the germline V gene. The CDR3 is 13 amino acids. Trimming shortened V by 5 bases and J by 0 bases, and 5 bases separated the two germline ends. The CDR3 region has the DNA TGCAGCGTTTGGAGCTCTGGGGCCAACGTCCTGACTTTC. This translates into CSVWSSGANVLTF. Filled out from reference TRBV29-1 and TRBJ2-6, the complete variable domain reads SAVISQKPSRDICQRGTSLTIQCQVDSQVTMMFWYRQQPGQSLTLIATANQGSEATYESGFVIDKFPISRPNLTFSTLTVSNMSPEDSSIYLCSVWSSGANVLTFGAGSRLTVL.

This clonotype was counted ten times or more. V is TRBV4-1 and J is TRBJ2-5, with TRBD2 matching 8 bases. Germline trimming cut 0 bases from V and 5 bases from J; bases unmatched to any gene: 8. CDR1 and CDR2 (germline): MGHRA, YSYEKL. The CDR3 totals 16 residues. CDR3 DNA sequence: TGCGCCAGCAGCCAAGACGGAACGGGGGGGATGGAGACCCAGTACTTC. As protein: CASSQDGTGGMETQYF.

The chain couples TRBV20-1 to TRBJ2-5; D unresolved. Germline V lookup: CDR1 DFQATT, CDR2 SNEGSKA (reference sequence). This CDR3 is 14 amino acids long. V was cut by 6 bases and J by 5 bases, with 19 bases left in between. In DNA form, the CDR3 reads TGCAGTGCCCCCCGGGTGGGCTCCTCCGAGACCCAGTACTTC. Translated, it gives CSAPRVGSSETQYF.

Only a few counts were recorded for this clonotype. The chain's CDR3 is CASSLFPLQGPEKLFF. In DNA form, the CDR3 reads TGTGCCAGCAGCTTGTTCCCACTACAGGGTCCGGAAAAACTGTTTTTT. The chain combines TRBV5-6 with TRBJ1-4, with D perhaps TRBD1 (6 bases). The CDR3 is 16 amino acids. In germline, CDR1 is SGHDT, CDR2 YYEEEE. Between the trimmed V and J ends, which lost 1 base and 8 bases, there was a span of 18 bases.

This clonotype was seen a handful of times. The chain employs TRBV11-3 and TRBJ2-3; TRBD2 matches at 9 bases. Per the germline V gene, CDR1 is SGHNT and CDR2 is YENEEA. The CDR3 sequence is 16 residues long. V lost 4 bases, J lost 1 base, and 6 bases stayed unmatched. CDR3 protein: CASSSRLAEGTDTQYF. CDR3 nucleotide sequence: TGTGCCAGCAGCTCTAGACTAGCGGAGGGCACAGATACGCAGTATTTT.

The genes are TRBV20-1 and TRBJ1-6; D unresolved. This CDR3 has 13 amino acids. CDR1 is DFQATT, CDR2 SNEGSKA, per germline (reference sequence). The V and J ends lost 1 base and 4 bases respectively, with 5 bases between them. CDR3 nucleotides: TGCAGTGCTAGAGGCCTTTATAATTCACCCCTCCACTTT. Amino acid sequence: CSARGLYNSPLHF.

This clonotype was found a few times. This sequence joins TRBV6-4 and TRBJ2-1; 10 bases line up with TRBD2. J gave up 3 bases and V 4 bases, and 9 bases lay outside the gene matches. This CDR3 has 17 residues. Germline values: CDR1 MRHNA, CDR2 SNTAGT. The chain's CDR3 is CASSVDPERGGYNEQFF. As DNA, the CDR3 is TGTGCCAGCAGTGTGGACCCCGAGCGGGGGGGCTACAATGAGCAGTTCTTC.

This clonotype showed up just a few times. This rearrangement joins TRBV19 to TRBJ1-1, with D tentatively TRBD1 (5 bases). The V and J ends lost 3 bases and 4 bases respectively, with 18 bases between them. Germline-derived CDR1 and CDR2 are LNHDA and SQIVND (reference sequence). This CDR3 contains 16 residues. The CDR3 DNA follows: TGTGCCAGTAGTATGGACATCTCCACCAGCGGCACTGAAGCTTTCTTT. This gives the protein CASSMDISTSGTEAFF. Filled out from reference TRBV19 and TRBJ1-1, the complete variable domain reads DGGITQSPKYLFRKEGQNVTLSCEQNLNHDAMYWYRQDPGQGLRLIYYSQIVNDFQKGDIAEGYSVSREKKESFPLTVTSAQKNPTAFYLCASSMDISTSGTEAFFGQGTRLTVV.

This clonotype occurred a few times. The DNA of the CDR3 is TGTGCCACCCTGCGCTGCAAGAAGGGCGCTAGGGACACTGAAGCTTTCTTT. It yields the protein CATLRCKKGARDTEAFF. The gene calls are TRBV24-1 and TRBJ1-1; D is undetermined. The CDR3 is 17 residues long. Trimming took 9 bases from V and 3 from J, leaving 25 bases between them. Looked up from germline, CDR1 is KGHDR and CDR2 is SFDVKD.

About this clonotype: A read error may produce the germline difference seen at one junction end. CDR3 sequence reads: CAISDTGGYERYF. Here the CDR3 DNA reads TGTGCCATCAGTGATACAGGCGGGTACGAGCGGTACTTC. This rearrangement joins TRBV10-3 to TRBJ2-7, with D possibly called TRBD1 or TRBD2 (5 bases each). The CDR3 length is 13 residues. The germline V gene has CDR1 ENHRY and CDR2 SYGVKD.

The V and J genes are TRBV27 and TRBJ2-7; D is undetermined. Trimming removed 2 bases at V and 0 bases at J, with 5 bases between. Germline-derived CDR1 and CDR2 are MNHEY and SMNVEV (reference sequence). The CDR3 totals 13 residues. The CDR3 region has the DNA TGTGCCAGCAGTTTACCGAACTCCTACGAGCAGTACTTC. The encoded protein is CASSLPNSYEQYF.

This clonotype showed up just a few times. The gene calls are TRBV4-2 and TRBJ2-3; possible D gene TRBD1, 5 bases. Germline CDR1 LGHNA, CDR2 YNFKEQ. This CDR3 contains 16 residues. V shed 2 bases and J shed 5 bases, with 17 bases lying between them. The CDR3 here is CASSQSQGPPQDTQYF. The DNA of the CDR3 is TGTGCCAGCAGCCAATCGCAGGGTCCCCCGCAAGATACGCAGTATTTT.

This chain connects TRBV18 to TRBJ2-7; D is ambiguous. This CDR3 spans 14 amino acids. The germline V and J ends were trimmed by 2 bases and 5 bases, with 13 bases remaining between them. CDR1 KGHSH and CDR2 LQKENI come from the germline V gene. The DNA for the CDR3 is TGTGCCAGCTCACCAGGTCAGGTAAAGAACGAGCAGTACTTC. This codes for CASSPGQVKNEQYF. Filled out from reference TRBV18 and TRBJ2-7, the complete variable domain reads NAGVMQNPRHLVRRRGQEARLRCSPMKGHSHVYWYRQLPEEGLKFMVYLQKENIIDESGMPKERFSAEFPKEGPSILRIQQVVRGDSAAYFCASSPGQVKNEQYFGPGTRLTVT.

This clonotype was observed many times. The chain joins TRBV6-1 to TRBJ2-1, with D perhaps matching TRBD1 (6 bases). Germline-derived CDR1 and CDR2 are MNHNS and SASEGT. The V end lost 7 bases, the J end lost 0 bases, and 13 bases lay between the germline ends. The CDR3 is 15 residues long. The CDR3 here is CASNPDRNSYNEQFF. CDR3 nucleotides: TGTGCCAGCAATCCGGACAGAAACTCCTACAATGAGCAGTTCTTC.

Only a few counts were recorded for this clonotype. V gene TRBV20-1 combines with J gene TRBJ2-1; D gene unclear. The CDR3 covers 13 residues. Trimming removed 1 base from V and 8 bases from J, with 12 bases in between. Per germline, CDR1 DFQATT and CDR2 SNEGSKA (reference sequence). For the CDR3, the DNA is TGCAGTGCTAGAGTGCAACTGGCTCATGAGCAGTTCTTC. Amino acid sequence: CSARVQLAHEQFF.

This sequence joins TRBV5-1 and TRBJ2-5; D call uncertain. The CDR3 contains 16 residues. The germline V gene encodes CDR1 SGHRS and CDR2 YFSETQ. V was trimmed by 3 bases and J by 5 bases, leaving 20 bases between them. CDR3 DNA: TGCGCCAGCAGCTCGAGAGTCCGGGCCCCATGGGAGACCCAGTACTTC. Translating gives CASSSRVRAPWETQYF. Looking up the rest from reference TRBV5-1 and TRBJ2-5 gives the full variable domain: KAGVTQTPRYLIKTRGQQVTLSCSPISGHRSVSWYQQTPGQGLQFLFEYFSETQRNKGNFPGRFSGRQFSNSRSEMNVSTLELGDSALYLCASSSRVRAPWETQYFGPGTRLLVL.

This clonotype showed up just a few times. This chain links TRBV5-4 with TRBJ2-2, with 10 bases that match TRBD2. The ends lost 5 bases at V and 0 bases at J; junction bases unmatched: 10. The CDR3 totals 18 residues. The germline V gene has CDR1 SGHNT and CDR2 YYREEE (reference sequence). CDR3 sequence reads: CASRPGLAEITNTGELFF. CDR3 in DNA: TGTGCCAGCAGGCCTGGACTAGCGGAAATAACGAACACCGGGGAGCTGTTTTTT.

This clonotype was observed a few times. This chain connects TRBV7-8 to TRBJ2-3; D is unresolved. The CDR3 contains 13 residues. V was clipped by 3 bases and J by 4 bases, with 8 bases between them. The germline gives CDR1 SGHVS, CDR2 FQNEAQ. DNA of the CDR3: TGTGCCAGCAGCTTTTCAGTGGCAGATACGCAGTATTTT. It is translated as CASSFSVADTQYF.

This clonotype was counted many times. The chain links TRBV2 to TRBJ2-5, with 7 bases lining up with TRBD2. Germline V lookup: CDR1 SNHLY, CDR2 FYNNEI. V lost 4 bases, J lost 1 base, and 0 bases stayed unmatched. CDR3 length equals 13 residues. CDR3 coding DNA: TGTGCCAGCAGTGGGACTAGCCAAGAGACCCAGTACTTC. Its protein is CASSGTSQETQYF. Full variable domain (remainder filled in from reference TRBV2 and TRBJ2-5): EPEVTQTPSHQVTQMGQEVILRCVPISNHLYFYWYRQILGQKVEFLVSFYNNEISEKSEIFDDQFSVERPDGSNFTLKIRSTKLEDSAMYFCASSGTSQETQYFGPGTRLLVL.

This clonotype showed up many times. The V and J genes are TRBV29-1 and TRBJ2-2, with D perhaps TRBD2 (7 bases). The ends were cut back, 0 bases at V and 4 bases at J, with 12 bases in the middle. This CDR3 has 15 residues. The germline V gene encodes CDR1 SQVTM and CDR2 ANQGSEA. CDR3 sequence: CSVEDEGGVTGELFF. The CDR3 DNA follows: TGCAGCGTTGAAGATGAAGGGGGGGTCACCGGGGAGCTGTTTTTT.

The sample holds many counts of this clonotype. The CDR3 sequence: CASSRQVNQPQHF. As DNA, the CDR3 is TGTGCCAGCAGTCGACAGGTAAATCAGCCCCAGCATTTT. The V and J genes are TRBV12-3 or TRBV12-4 and TRBJ1-5; D may be TRBD1 (6 bases). This CDR3 has 13 amino acids. V lost 5 bases and J 4 bases, leaving 9 bases between the germline ends.

For the CDR3, the DNA is TGCAGCGTTGAACTCCGGGAAAACATTCAGTACTTC. It yields the protein CSVELRENIQYF. The chain employs TRBV29-1 and TRBJ2-4; D is unclear. Germline-derived CDR1 and CDR2 are SQVTM and ANQGSEA. The CDR3 extends over 12 amino acids. V shed 2 bases and J shed 5 bases, with 7 bases lying between them.

This chain links TRBV20-1 with TRBJ2-1; 8 positions match TRBD2. Germline trimming cut 0 bases from V and 8 bases from J; bases unmatched to any gene: 15. This CDR3 has 17 residues. Germline CDR1 reads DFQATT; CDR2 reads SNEGSKA (reference sequence). The CDR3 region is CSARDLYGTSHLDEQFF. Written as DNA, the CDR3 is TGCAGTGCTAGAGATCTCTATGGGACTAGTCATCTGGATGAGCAGTTCTTC.

This clonotype was counted between two and nine times. The J gene is TRBJ1-1, the V gene TRBV5-1; 7 positions agree with TRBD1. Trimming at V came to 1 base and at J to 5 bases, leaving 11 bases not matched to a gene. The germline gives CDR1 SGHRS, CDR2 YFSETQ. The CDR3 consists of 16 residues. The CDR3 sequence: CASSLIKRGRGTEAFF. Written as DNA, the CDR3 is TGCGCCAGCAGCTTGATCAAAAGGGGGCGCGGGACTGAAGCTTTCTTT.